This is a list of T cell receptor beta chains from one sample in a study of blood T cell repertoires in COVID-19. Sequencing was performed with immunoSEQ multiplex PCR; in TCRdb, only in-frame clones are kept and a portion is missing. The table includes roughly 250,000 clones, about nine tenths detected once. Material for sequencing was PBMCs or T cells enriched from blood (not recorded which). All receptors come from a woman aged 35 to 49 with acute COVID-19. Each CDR3 is given with its conserved first and last residue. D genes are given only for firm matches. Clone size is not always given. Where it is, it says once, few, many or a class for expanded clones.

v_call,clone_size,d_call,j_call,cdr3_aa,cdr3_nt
TRBV10-2,-,-,TRBJ1-1,CASSESRGYGTEAFF,TGCGCCAGCAGTGAGTCTCGAGGGTACGGCACTGAAGCTTTCTTT
TRBV9,-,-,TRBJ2-5,CASSPGQLQETQYF,TGTGCCAGCAGCCCCGGACAGCTCCAAGAGACCCAGTACTTC
TRBV5-4,-,TRBD2,TRBJ2-4,CASSSLAGINAKNIQYF,TGTGCCAGCAGTTCCCTAGCGGGTATAAATGCCAAAAACATTCAGTACTTC
TRBV10-3,-,-,TRBJ1-2,CAISESMGRQVPSYGYTF,TGTGCCATCAGTGAGTCGATGGGGAGACAGGTCCCATCCTATGGCTACACCTTC
TRBV29-1,-,TRBD2,TRBJ2-1,CSVEPRPREGLNEQFF,TGCAGCGTTGAACCACGCCCGCGGGAGGGCCTAAATGAGCAGTTCTTC
TRBV27,-,-,TRBJ2-7,CASSDHDSYEQYF,TGTGCCAGCAGTGATCACGACAGCTACGAGCAGTACTTC
TRBV4-1,-,TRBD2,TRBJ2-1,CASSQARTRWNNEQFF,TGCGCCAGCAGCCAAGCCCGGACTAGGTGGAACAATGAGCAGTTCTTC
TRBV4-3,-,TRBD2,TRBJ2-1,CASSQDKTSGSSYNEQFF,TGCGCCAGCAGCCAAGATAAGACTAGCGGGAGCTCCTACAATGAGCAGTTCTTC
TRBV5-5,-,-,TRBJ2-1,CASRISGSSYNEQFF,TGTGCCAGCAGAATTAGCGGTAGCTCCTACAATGAGCAGTTCTTC
TRBV10-2,-,-,TRBJ1-6,CASSDGEFRSPLHF,TGCGCCAGCAGTGACGGGGAGTTTAGATCACCCCTCCACTTT
TRBV6-5,-,-,TRBJ1-4,CASSYRGLNEKLFF,TGTGCCAGCAGTTACAGGGGCCTTAATGAAAAACTGTTTTTT
TRBV5-4,-,-,TRBJ2-1,CASSFPRGRDNEQFF,TGTGCCAGCAGCTTTCCGCGGGGTAGGGACAATGAGCAGTTCTTC
TRBV5-5,-,TRBD2,TRBJ2-1,CASSDPPRGLAGDEQFF,TGTGCCAGCAGCGACCCGCCACGGGGACTAGCGGGAGATGAGCAGTTCTTC
TRBV12-3/TRBV12-4,-,-,TRBJ2-1,CASSRDSYNEQFF,TGTGCCAGCAGCAGAGACAGCTACAATGAGCAGTTCTTC
TRBV6-5,-,TRBD1,TRBJ1-2,CASSQRDRFNYGYTF,TGTGCCAGCAGTCAACGGGACAGATTTAACTATGGCTACACCTTC
TRBV6-2/TRBV6-3,-,-,TRBJ2-2,CASSRSTGELFF,TGTGCCAGCAGTCGTTCGACCGGGGAGCTGTTTTTT
TRBV3-1/TRBV3-2,many,TRBD1,TRBJ1-5,CASSQDYRGNQPQHF,TGTGCCAGCAGCCAAGATTACAGGGGGAATCAGCCCCAGCATTTT
TRBV6-6,-,TRBD2,TRBJ2-1,CASSYQTSGRSGEQFF,TGTGCCAGCAGTTACCAGACTAGCGGGAGATCCGGTGAGCAGTTCTTC
TRBV6-5,-,-,TRBJ2-1,CASSYGGSPARNEQFF,TGTGCCAGCAGTTACGGAGGGAGCCCGGCGAGAAATGAGCAGTTCTTC
TRBV4-1,-,TRBD2,TRBJ2-1,CASSLGTSGNVYEQFF,TGCGCCAGCAGCCTAGGGACTAGCGGGAATGTCTATGAGCAGTTCTTC
TRBV24-1,-,-,TRBJ1-2,CATSDFRSDYGYTF,TGTGCCACCAGTGATTTCCGGTCGGACTATGGCTACACCTTC
TRBV12-3/TRBV12-4,-,-,TRBJ1-2,CASSFFRVDGYTF,TGTGCCAGCAGTTTTTTCCGGGTAGATGGCTACACCTTC
TRBV6-1,-,TRBD1,TRBJ2-3,CASSDRGSTDTQYF,TGTGCCAGCAGTGACAGGGGGAGCACAGATACGCAGTATTTT
TRBV9,-,-,TRBJ1-3,CASSGQDGDTIYF,TGTGCCAGCAGTGGCCAGGACGGGGACACCATATATTTT
TRBV15,-,TRBD2,TRBJ2-3,CATSRGTSGRTDTQYF,TGTGCCACCAGCAGAGGGACTAGCGGGAGAACAGATACGCAGTATTTT
TRBV18,-,-,TRBJ1-2,CASSPPPVRGYTF,TGTGCCAGCTCACCACCCCCGGTGAGGGGCTACACCTTC
TRBV18,-,-,TRBJ1-1,CASSPRGLNTEAFF,TGTGCCAGCTCACCACGGGGCCTGAACACTGAAGCTTTCTTT